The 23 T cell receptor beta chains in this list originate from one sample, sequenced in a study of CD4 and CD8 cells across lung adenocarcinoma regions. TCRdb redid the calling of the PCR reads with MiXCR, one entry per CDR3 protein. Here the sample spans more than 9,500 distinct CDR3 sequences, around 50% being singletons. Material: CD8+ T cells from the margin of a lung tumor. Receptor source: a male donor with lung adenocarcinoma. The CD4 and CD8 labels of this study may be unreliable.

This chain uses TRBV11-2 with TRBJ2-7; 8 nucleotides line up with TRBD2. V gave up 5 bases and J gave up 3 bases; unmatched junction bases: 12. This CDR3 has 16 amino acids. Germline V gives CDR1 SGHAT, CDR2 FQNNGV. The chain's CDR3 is CASSQARGSGSYEQYF. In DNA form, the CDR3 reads TGTGCCAGCAGCCAAGCCCGGGGGAGCGGGAGCTACGAGCAGTACTTC.

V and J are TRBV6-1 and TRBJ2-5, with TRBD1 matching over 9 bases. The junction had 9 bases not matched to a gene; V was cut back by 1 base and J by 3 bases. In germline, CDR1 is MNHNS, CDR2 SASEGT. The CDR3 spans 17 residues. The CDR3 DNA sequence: TGTGCCAGCAGTGAAGGGGGGTTCGGGACAGGGAAAGAGACCCAGTACTTC. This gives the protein CASSEGGFGTGKETQYF.

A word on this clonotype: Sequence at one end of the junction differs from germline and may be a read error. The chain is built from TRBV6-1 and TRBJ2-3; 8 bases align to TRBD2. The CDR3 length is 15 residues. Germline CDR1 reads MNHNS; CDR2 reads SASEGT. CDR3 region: CARGSGGRNTDTQYF. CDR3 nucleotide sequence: TGTGCCAGGGGGAGCGGGGGCCGTAACACAGATACCCAGTATTTC.

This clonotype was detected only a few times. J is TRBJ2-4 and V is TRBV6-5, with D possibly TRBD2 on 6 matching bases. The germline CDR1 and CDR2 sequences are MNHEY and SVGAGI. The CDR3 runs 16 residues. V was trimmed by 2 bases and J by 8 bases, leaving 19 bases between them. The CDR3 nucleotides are TGTGCCAGCAGTTACCGTTCGGGGGACCCAGTATACATTCAGTACTTC. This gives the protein CASSYRSGDPVYIQYF.

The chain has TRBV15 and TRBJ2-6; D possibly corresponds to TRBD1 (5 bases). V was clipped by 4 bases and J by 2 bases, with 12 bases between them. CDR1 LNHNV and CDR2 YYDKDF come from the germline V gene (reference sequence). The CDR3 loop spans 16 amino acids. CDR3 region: CATSKLQGTGANVLTF. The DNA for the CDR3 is TGTGCCACCAGCAAGCTCCAGGGTACTGGGGCCAACGTCCTGACTTTC. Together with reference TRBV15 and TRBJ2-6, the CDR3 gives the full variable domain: DAMVIQNPRYQVTQFGKPVTLSCSQTLNHNVMYWYQQKSSQAPKLLFHYYDKDFNNEADTPDNFQSRRPNTSFCFLDIRSPGLGDTAMYLCATSKLQGTGANVLTFGAGSRLTVL.

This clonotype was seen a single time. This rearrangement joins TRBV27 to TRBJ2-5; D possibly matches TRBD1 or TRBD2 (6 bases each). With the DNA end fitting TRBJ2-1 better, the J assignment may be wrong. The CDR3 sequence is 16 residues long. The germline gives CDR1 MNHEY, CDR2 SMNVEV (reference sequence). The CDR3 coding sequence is TGTGCCAGCAGTTTGACTGGGAAGGGGGGAAGAGAAACCCAGTTCTTC. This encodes CASSLTGKGGRETQFF.

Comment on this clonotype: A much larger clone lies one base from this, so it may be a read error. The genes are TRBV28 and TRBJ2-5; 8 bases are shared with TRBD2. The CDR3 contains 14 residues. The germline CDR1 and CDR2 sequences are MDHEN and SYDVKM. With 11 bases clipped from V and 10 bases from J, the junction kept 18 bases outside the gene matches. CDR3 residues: CAGKLRDYGGGQYF. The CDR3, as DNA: TGTGCCGGCAAGCTCCGGGACTACGGGGGGGGCCAGTACTTC.

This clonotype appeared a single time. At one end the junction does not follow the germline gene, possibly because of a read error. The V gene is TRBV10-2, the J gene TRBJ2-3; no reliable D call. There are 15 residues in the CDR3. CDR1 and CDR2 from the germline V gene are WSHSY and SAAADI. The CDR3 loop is CASSEQAVSYDEQYF. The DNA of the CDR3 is TGCGCCAGCAGTGAGCAGGCAGTCTCCTACGATGAGCAGTACTTT.

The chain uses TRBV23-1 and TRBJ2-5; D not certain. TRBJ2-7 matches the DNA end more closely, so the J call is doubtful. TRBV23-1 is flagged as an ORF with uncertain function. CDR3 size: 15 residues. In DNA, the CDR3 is TGCGCCAGCAGTCAATTGGCAACGACCTTCTACGAGCAGTACTTC. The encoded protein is CASSQLATTFYEQYF.

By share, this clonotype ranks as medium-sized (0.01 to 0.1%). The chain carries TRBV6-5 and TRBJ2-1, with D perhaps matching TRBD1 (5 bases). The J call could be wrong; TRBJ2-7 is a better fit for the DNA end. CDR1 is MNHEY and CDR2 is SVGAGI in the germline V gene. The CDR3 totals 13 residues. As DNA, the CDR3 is TGTGCCAGCGGATCAGGGCCACACAATGAGCAGTACTTC. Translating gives CASGSGPHNEQYF.

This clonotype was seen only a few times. The CDR3 DNA follows: TGTGCCAGCAGTTGGGTGTCTCGCACCGGGGAGCTGTTTTTT. Encoded protein: CASSWVSRTGELFF. The gene calls are TRBV27 and TRBJ2-2; no firm D call. V lost 4 bases and J lost 4, with 10 bases in between. Germline-derived CDR1 and CDR2 are MNHEY and SMNVEV (reference sequence). CDR3 length: 14 amino acids.

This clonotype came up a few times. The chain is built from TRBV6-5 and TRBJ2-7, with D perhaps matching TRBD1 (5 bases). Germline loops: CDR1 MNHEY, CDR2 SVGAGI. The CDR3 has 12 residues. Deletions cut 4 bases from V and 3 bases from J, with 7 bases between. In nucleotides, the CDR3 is TGTGCCAGCAGTTTCCAGGGCTACGAGCAGTACTTC. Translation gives CASSFQGYEQYF.

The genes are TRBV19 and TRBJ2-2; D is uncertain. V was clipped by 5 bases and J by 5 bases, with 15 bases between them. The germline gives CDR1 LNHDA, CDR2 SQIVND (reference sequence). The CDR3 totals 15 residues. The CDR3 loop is CASSPRVKETGELFF. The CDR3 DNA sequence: TGTGCCAGTAGTCCCCGGGTGAAGGAAACCGGGGAGCTGTTTTTT.

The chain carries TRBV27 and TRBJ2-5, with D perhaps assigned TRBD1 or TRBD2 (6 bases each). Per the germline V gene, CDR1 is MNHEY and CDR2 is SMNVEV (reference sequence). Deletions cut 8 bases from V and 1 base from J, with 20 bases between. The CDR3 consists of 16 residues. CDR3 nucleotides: TGTGCCAGCGGGGGGCTCGTGGGCCGAGGCCAAGAGACCCAGTACTTC. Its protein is CASGGLVGRGQETQYF.

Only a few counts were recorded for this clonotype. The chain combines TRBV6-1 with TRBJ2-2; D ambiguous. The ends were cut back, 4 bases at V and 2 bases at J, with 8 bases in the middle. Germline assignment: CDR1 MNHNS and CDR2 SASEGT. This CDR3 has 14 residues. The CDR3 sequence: CASSGYRNTGELFF. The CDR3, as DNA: TGTGCCAGCAGTGGGTACCGAAACACCGGGGAGCTGTTTTTT.

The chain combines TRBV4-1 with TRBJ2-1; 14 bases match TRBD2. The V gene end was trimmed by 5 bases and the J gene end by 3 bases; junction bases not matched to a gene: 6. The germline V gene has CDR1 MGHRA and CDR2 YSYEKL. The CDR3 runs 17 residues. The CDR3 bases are TGCGCCAGCAGCTCCGGGACTAGCGGGAGTGGCTACAATGAGCAGTTCTTC. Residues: CASSSGTSGSGYNEQFF.

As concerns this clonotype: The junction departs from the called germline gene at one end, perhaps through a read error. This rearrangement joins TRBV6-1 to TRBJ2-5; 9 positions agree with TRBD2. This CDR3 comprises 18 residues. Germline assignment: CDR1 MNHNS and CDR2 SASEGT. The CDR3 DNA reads TGTGCCAGCAGTGAAATGGGGACTGGCGGGAGGGCTACAGAGACCCAGTATTTC. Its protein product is CASSEMGTGGRATETQYF.

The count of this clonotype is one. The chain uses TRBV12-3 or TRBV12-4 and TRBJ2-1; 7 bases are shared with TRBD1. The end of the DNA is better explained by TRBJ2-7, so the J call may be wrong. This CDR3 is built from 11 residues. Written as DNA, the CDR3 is TGTGCCAGCAGTTTCAGGGGGAAGCAGTACTTC. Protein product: CASSFRGKQYF.

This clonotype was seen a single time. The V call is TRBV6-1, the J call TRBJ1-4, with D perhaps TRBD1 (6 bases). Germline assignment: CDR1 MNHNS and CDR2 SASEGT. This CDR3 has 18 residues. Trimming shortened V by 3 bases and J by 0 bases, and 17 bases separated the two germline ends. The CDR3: CASSDMEQGLATNEKLFF. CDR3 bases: TGTGCCAGCAGTGATATGGAGCAGGGGCTAGCAACTAATGAAAAACTGTTTTTT.

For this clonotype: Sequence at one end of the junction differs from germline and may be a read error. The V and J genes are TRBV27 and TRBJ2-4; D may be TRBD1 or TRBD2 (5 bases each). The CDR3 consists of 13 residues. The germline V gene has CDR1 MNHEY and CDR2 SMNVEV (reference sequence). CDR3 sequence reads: CATGLRGKDTQYF. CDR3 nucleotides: TGCGCCACGGGGCTGAGAGGCAAAGACACTCAGTACTTC.

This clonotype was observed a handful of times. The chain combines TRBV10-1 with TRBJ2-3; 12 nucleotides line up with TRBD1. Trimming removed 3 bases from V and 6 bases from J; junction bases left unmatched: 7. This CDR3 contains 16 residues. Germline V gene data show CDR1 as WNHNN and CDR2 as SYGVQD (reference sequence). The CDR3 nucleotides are TGCGCCAGCAGTGAAGCCGGGACAGGGGGCTTTGATACGCAGTATTTT. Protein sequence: CASSEAGTGGFDTQYF.

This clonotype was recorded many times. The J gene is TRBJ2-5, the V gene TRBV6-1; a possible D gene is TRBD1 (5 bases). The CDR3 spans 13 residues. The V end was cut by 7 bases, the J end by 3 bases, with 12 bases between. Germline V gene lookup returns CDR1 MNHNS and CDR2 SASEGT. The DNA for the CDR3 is TGTGCCAGCATACCCAGGGAAGAAGAGACCCAGTACTTC. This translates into CASIPREEETQYF.

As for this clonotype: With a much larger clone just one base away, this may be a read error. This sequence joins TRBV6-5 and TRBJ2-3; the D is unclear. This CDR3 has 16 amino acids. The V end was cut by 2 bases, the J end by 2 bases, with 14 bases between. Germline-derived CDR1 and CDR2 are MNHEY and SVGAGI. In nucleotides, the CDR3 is TGTGCCAGCAGTTACGACTCGGTTTGGGCCACAGATACGCAGTATTTT. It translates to CASSYDSVWATDTQYF.